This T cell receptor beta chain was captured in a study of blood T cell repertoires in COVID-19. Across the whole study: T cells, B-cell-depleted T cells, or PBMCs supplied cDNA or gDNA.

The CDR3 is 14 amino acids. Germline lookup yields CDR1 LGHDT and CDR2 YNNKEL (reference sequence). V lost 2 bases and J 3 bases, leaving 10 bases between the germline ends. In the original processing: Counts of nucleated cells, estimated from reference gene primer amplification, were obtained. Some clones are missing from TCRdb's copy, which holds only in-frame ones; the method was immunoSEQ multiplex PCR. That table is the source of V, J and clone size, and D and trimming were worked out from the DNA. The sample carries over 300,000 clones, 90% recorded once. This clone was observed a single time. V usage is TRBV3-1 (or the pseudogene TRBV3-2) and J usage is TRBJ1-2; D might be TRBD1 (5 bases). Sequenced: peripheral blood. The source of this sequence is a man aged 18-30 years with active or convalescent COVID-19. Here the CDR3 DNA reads TGTGCCAGCAGCCAACCAGGGTGGGACTATGGCTACACCTTC. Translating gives CASSQPGWDYGYTF.